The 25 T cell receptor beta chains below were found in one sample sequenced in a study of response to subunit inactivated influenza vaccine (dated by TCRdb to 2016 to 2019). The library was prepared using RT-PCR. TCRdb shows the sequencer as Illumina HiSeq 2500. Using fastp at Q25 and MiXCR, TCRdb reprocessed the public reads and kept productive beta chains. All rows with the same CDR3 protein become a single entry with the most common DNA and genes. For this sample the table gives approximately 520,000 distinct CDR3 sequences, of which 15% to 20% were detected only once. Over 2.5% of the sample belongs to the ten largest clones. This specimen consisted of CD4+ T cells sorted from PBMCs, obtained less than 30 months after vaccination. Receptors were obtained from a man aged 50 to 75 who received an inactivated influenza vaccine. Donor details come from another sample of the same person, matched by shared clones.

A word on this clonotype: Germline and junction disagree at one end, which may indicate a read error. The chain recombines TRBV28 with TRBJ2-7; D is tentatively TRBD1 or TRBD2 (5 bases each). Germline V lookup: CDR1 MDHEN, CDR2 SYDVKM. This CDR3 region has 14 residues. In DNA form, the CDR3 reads TGTCCCAGCAGCGAAGGGACGCTCTCCTACGAGCAGTACTTC. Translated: CPSSEGTLSYEQYF.

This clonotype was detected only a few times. The CDR3 nucleotides are TGTGCCAGCAGTGGACTTAACGAGCAGTACTTC. Its translation is CASSGLNEQYF. The rearrangement joins TRBV2 to TRBJ2-7; D gene unclear. The CDR3 consists of 11 residues. The germline V and J ends were trimmed by 4 bases and 5 bases, with 6 bases remaining between them. Per the germline V gene, CDR1 is SNHLY and CDR2 is FYNNEI. Full variable domain (rest looked up from reference TRBV2 and TRBJ2-7): EPEVTQTPSHQVTQMGQEVILRCVPISNHLYFYWYRQILGQKVEFLVSFYNNEISEKSEIFDDQFSVERPDGSNFTLKIRSTKLEDSAMYFCASSGLNEQYFGPGTRLTVT.

CDR3 nucleotide sequence: TGTGCCAGCTCGGGATCCCGTTCCGGGGAGCTGTTTTTT. This translates into CASSGSRSGELFF. The chain is built from TRBV2 and TRBJ2-2; a weak D match, TRBD2 (5 bases). The CDR3 sequence is 13 residues long. CDR1 and CDR2 (germline): SNHLY, FYNNEI. V was clipped by 8 bases and J by 6 bases, with 13 bases between them.

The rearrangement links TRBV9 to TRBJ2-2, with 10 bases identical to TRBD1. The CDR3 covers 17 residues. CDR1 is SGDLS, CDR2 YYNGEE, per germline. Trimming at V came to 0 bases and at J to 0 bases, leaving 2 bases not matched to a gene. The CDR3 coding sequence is TGTGCCAGCAGCGTAGCGGGACAGGGGTCGAACACCGGGGAGCTGTTTTTT. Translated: CASSVAGQGSNTGELFF. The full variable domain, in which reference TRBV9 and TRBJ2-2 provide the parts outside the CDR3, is DSGVTQTPKHLITATGQRVTLRCSPRSGDLSVYWYQQSLDQGLQFLIQYYNGEERAKGNILERFSAQQFPDLHSELNLSSLELGDSALYFCASSVAGQGSNTGELFFGEGSRLTVL.

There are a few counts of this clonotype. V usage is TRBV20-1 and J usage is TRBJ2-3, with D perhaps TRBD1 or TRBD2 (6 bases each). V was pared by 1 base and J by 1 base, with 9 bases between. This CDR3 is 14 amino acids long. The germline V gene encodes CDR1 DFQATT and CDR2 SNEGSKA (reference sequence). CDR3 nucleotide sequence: TGCAGTGCTAGAGCGGGGGCCGGCACAGATACGCAGTATTTT. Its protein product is CSARAGAGTDTQYF.

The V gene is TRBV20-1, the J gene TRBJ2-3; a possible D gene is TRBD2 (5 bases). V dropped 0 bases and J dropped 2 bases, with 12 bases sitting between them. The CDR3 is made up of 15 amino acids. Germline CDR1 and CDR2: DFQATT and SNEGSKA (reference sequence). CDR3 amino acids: CSARDGERPTDTQYF. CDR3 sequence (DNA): TGCAGTGCTAGAGATGGGGAGCGGCCCACAGATACGCAGTATTTT.

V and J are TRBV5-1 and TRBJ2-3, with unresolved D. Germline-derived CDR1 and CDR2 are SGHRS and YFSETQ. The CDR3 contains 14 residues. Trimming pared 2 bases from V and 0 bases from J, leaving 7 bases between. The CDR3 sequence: CASSLQHSTDTQYF. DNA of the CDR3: TGCGCCAGCAGCTTACAGCATAGCACAGATACGCAGTATTTT.

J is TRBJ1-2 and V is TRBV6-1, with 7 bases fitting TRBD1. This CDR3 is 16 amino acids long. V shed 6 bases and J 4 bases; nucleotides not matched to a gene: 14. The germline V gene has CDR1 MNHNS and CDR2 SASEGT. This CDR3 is CASSPIGGKYTYGYTF. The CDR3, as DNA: TGTGCCAGCAGCCCCATAGGGGGCAAGTATACCTATGGCTACACCTTC.

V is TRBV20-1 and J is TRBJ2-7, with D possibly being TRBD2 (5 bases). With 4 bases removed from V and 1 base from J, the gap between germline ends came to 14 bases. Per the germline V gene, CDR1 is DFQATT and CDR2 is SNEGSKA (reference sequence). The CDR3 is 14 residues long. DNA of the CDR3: TGCAGTGCTACACCGGGAAGCGTATCCTACGAGCAGTACTTC. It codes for CSATPGSVSYEQYF.

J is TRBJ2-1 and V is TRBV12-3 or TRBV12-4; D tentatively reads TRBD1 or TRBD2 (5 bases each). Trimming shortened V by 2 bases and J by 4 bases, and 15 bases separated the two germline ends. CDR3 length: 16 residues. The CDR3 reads CASSLNPGRIYNEQFF. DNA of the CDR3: TGTGCCAGCAGTTTAAATCCAGGGAGAATTTACAATGAGCAGTTCTTC.

The CDR3 protein is CSARGPREYNEQFF. CDR3 in DNA: TGCAGTGCTAGGGGACCCAGGGAATACAATGAGCAGTTCTTC. The J gene is TRBJ2-1, the V gene TRBV20-1; D is possibly TRBD1 or TRBD2 (5 bases each). The germline V gene encodes CDR1 DFQATT and CDR2 SNEGSKA (reference sequence). V dropped 3 bases and J dropped 4 bases, with 13 bases sitting between them. CDR3 length: 14 amino acids.

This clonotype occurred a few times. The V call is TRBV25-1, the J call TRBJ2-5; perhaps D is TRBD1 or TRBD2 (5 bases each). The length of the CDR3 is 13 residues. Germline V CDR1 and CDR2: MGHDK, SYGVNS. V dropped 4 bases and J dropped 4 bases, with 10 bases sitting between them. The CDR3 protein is CASSARGRETQYF. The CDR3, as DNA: TGTGCCAGCAGTGCGAGGGGCAGAGAGACCCAGTACTTC.

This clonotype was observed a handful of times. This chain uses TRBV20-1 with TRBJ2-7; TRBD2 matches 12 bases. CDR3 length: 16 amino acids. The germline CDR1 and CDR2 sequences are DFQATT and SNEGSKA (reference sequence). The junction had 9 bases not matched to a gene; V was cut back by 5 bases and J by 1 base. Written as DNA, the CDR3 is TGCAGTGCTGAACGACTAGCGGGGGTGGTGTCCTACGAGCAGTACTTC. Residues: CSAERLAGVVSYEQYF.

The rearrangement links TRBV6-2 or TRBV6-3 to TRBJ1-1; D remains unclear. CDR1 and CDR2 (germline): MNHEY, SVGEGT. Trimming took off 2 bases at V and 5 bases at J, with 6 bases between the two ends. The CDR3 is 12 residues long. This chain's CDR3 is CASSYGRTEAFF. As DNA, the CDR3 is TGTGCCAGCAGTTACGGGAGGACTGAAGCTTTCTTT.

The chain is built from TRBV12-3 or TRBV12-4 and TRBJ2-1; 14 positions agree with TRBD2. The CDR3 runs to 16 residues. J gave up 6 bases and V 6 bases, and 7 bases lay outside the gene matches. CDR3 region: CASSSTSGGGGNEQFF. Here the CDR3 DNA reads TGTGCCAGCAGCTCGACTAGCGGGGGGGGAGGCAATGAGCAGTTCTTC.

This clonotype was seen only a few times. The CDR3 coding sequence is TGTGCCAGCAGCTTATTCGAGTCGGGGAAGAGTTGGGAGACCCAGTACTTC. Translation gives CASSLFESGKSWETQYF. This chain connects TRBV7-9 to TRBJ2-5, with a tentative D call TRBD2 (5 bases). Trimming shortened V by 2 bases and J by 5 bases, and 21 bases separated the two germline ends. The germline V gene has CDR1 SEHNR and CDR2 FQNEAQ (reference sequence). The CDR3 covers 17 residues. Full variable domain (rest looked up from reference TRBV7-9 and TRBJ2-5): DTGVSQNPRHKITKRGQNVTFRCDPISEHNRLYWYRQTLGQGPEFLTYFQNEAQLEKSRLLSDRFSAERPKGSFSTLEIQRTEQGDSAMYLCASSLFESGKSWETQYFGPGTRLLVL.

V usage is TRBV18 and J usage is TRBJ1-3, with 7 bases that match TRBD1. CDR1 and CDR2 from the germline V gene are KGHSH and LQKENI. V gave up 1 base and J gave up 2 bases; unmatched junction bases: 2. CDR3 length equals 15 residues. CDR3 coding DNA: TGTGCCAGCTCACCACGGGACAGAGCTGGAAACACCATATATTTT. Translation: CASSPRDRAGNTIYF.

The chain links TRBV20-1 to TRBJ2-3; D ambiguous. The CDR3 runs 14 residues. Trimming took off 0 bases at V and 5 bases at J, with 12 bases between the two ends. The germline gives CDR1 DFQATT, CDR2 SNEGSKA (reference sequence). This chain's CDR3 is CSAREMVMIDTQYF. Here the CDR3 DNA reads TGCAGTGCTAGAGAAATGGTAATGATAGATACGCAGTATTTT.

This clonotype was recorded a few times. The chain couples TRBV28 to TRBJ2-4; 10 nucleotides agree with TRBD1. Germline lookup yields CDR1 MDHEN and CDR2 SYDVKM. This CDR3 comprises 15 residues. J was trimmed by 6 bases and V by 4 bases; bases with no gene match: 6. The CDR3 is CASSSPGQGSNIQYF. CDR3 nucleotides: TGTGCCAGCAGTTCTCCGGGACAGGGGTCAAACATTCAGTACTTC.

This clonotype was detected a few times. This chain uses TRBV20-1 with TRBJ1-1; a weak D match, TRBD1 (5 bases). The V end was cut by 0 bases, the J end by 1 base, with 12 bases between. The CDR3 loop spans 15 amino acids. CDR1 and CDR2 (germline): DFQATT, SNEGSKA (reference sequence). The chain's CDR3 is CSARDWGDRNTEAFF. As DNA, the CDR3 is TGCAGTGCTAGAGATTGGGGGGATCGGAACACTGAAGCTTTCTTT.

CDR3 DNA: TGTGCCAGCAGCGTAGACACAGGGGTTAGATATGGCTACACCTTC. Protein sequence: CASSVDTGVRYGYTF. This chain connects TRBV9 to TRBJ1-2; TRBD1 matches 7 bases. The CDR3 loop spans 15 amino acids. Germline loops: CDR1 SGDLS, CDR2 YYNGEE. Trimming removed 0 bases from V and 5 bases from J; junction bases left unmatched: 7.

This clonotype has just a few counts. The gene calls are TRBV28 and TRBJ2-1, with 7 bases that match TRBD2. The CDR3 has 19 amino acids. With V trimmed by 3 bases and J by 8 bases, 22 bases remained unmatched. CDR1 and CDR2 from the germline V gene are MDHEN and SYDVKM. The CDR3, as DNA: TGTGCCAGCAGTTTGTTTGGATGGGGGGAGGGTAACGTGGGGTATGAGCAGTTCTTC. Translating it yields CASSLFGWGEGNVGYEQFF.

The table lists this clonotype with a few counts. CDR3 DNA: TGTGCCAGCAGTTCCCGGCGGATACAAGAGACCCAGTACTTC. This gives the protein CASSSRRIQETQYF. This sequence joins TRBV28 and TRBJ2-5; D is undetermined. V dropped 4 bases and J dropped 2 bases, with 11 bases sitting between them. This CDR3 is built from 14 residues. Germline values: CDR1 MDHEN, CDR2 SYDVKM.

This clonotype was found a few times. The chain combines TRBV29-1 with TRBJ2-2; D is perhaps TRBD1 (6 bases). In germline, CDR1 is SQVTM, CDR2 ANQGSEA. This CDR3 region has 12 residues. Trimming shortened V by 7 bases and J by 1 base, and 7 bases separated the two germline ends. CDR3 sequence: CSAQGNTGELFF. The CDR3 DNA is TGCAGCGCACAGGGGAACACCGGGGAGCTGTTTTTT.

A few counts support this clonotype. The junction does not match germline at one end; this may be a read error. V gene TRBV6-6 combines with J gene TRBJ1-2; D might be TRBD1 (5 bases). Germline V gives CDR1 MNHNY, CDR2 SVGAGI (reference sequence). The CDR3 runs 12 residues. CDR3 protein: CASSRVTYSYTF. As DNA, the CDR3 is TGTGCCAGCAGCAGGGTTACCTATAGCTACACCTTC.